This T cell receptor (beta chain) came from a study of prognosis after radiotherapy for stage I lung cancer. Study-level background: Radiotherapy used SBRT, divided into 3 to 5 fractions and reaching a biologically effective dose of at least 100 Gy.

This clonotype was recorded many times. The genomic DNA TCR beta CDR3 region underwent two rounds of multiplex PCR. Primers targeting each individual TRBV and TRBJ gene were applied in first-round PCR. MiXCR, applied by TCRdb to the multiplex PCR reads, yields one record per CDR3 protein. The profile shows some 28,000 distinct CDR3 sequences, roughly 30% of them singletons. The V gene's germline CDR1 is MDHEN and CDR2 SYDVKM. Trimming shortened V by 5 bases and J by 0 bases, and 17 bases separated the two germline ends. The CDR3 spans 17 residues. On two occasions, one at each of two time points, about 6 milliliters of peripheral blood were drawn.

This chain links TRBV28 with TRBJ1-3, with D possibly TRBD1 on 5 matching bases. The sample consisted of PBMCs, taken before or after stereotactic body radiation therapy (not recorded which). The TCR comes from a donor over 45 with non-small cell lung cancer. The CDR3 protein is CASSNPPGDHSGNTIYF. The CDR3 DNA follows: TGTGCCAGCAGTAATCCCCCCGGGGACCACTCTGGAAACACCATATATTTT.